This T cell receptor (beta chain) stems from a study of blood T cell repertoires in COVID-19. Overall study context: COVID-19 samples, acute and convalescent, were from the United States, Italy and Spain. From T cells, B-cell-depleted T cells, or PBMCs came the material, which was cDNA or gDNA.

Source study methods: Reference gene primers were amplified, and this amplification served to estimate nucleated cell counts. Here immunoSEQ multiplex PCR was the method, and the copy in TCRdb shows in-frame clones only, minus some. V, J and clone size derive from that table, while D and trimming were established from the DNA sequence. The table lists 130,000 to 150,000 clones, approximately 80% of them singletons, with around 4.8% in the top ten. V was clipped by 0 bases and J by 6 bases; unmatched bases: 4. The length of the CDR3 is 16 residues. Germline CDR1 SGHRS, CDR2 YFSETQ. Material for sequencing was peripheral blood. The receptor was isolated from a human donor in a cohort sampled during active COVID-19. This chain links TRBV5-1 with TRBJ2-3; 13 nucleotides match TRBD2. As DNA, the CDR3 is TGCGCCAGCAGCTTGGGAACTAGCGGGAGGGCTGATACGCAGTATTTT. It translates to CASSLGTSGRADTQYF.